The 26 T cell receptor beta chains below come from one sample, sequenced in a study of CD8+ T cells in alopecia areata. cDNA reverse transcribed from extracted RNA served as the sequencing template. Measured with immunoSEQ multiplex PCR; TCRdb has only the in-frame clones, and not every one. Of roughly 180,000 clones in the sample, 63% are singletons; the top ten hold 1.5% to 2%. Here the sequenced sample was CD4+ T cells sorted from blood, taken at week 0. These receptors came from a human donor with alopecia areata.

In nucleotides, the CDR3 is TGTGCCAGCTCACCTCCGTCGAGGCCCCACGAGCAGTACTTC. This translates into CASSPPSRPHEQYF. The chain carries TRBV18 and TRBJ2-7, with D hard to call. Between the trimmed V and J ends, which lost 3 bases and 5 bases, there was a span of 14 bases. The CDR3 consists of 14 residues. Per germline, CDR1 KGHSH and CDR2 LQKENI.

The J gene is TRBJ2-7, the V gene TRBV2, with TRBD1 identical over 7 bases. Looked up from germline, CDR1 is SNHLY and CDR2 is FYNNEI. The CDR3 has 14 amino acids. Unmatched junction bases numbered 13, after V lost 8 bases and J lost 6 bases. CDR3 amino acids: CASRTTGAPSEQYF. CDR3 nucleotides: TGTGCCAGCCGAACAACAGGGGCCCCAAGCGAGCAGTACTTC.

The chain is built from TRBV5-8 and TRBJ2-1, with 12 bases aligning to TRBD2. In germline, CDR1 is SGHTS, CDR2 YDEGEE. V was clipped by 4 bases and J by 7 bases; unmatched bases: 12. The CDR3 is 17 residues long. CDR3 nucleotides: TGTGCCAGCAGCCTGGACCCCGCCGGGACTAGCGGGAATGAGCAGTTCTTC. Protein: CASSLDPAGTSGNEQFF.

The chain employs TRBV12-5 and TRBJ1-2; no clear D gene. Germline V gene lookup returns CDR1 LGHNT and CDR2 FRNRAP. The CDR3 has 13 amino acids. The ends were cut back, 0 bases at V and 7 bases at J, with 9 bases in the middle. CDR3 coding DNA: TGTGCTAGTGGTTTGGTAGCGGGAGGTGGCTACACCTTC. This encodes CASGLVAGGGYTF.

The CDR3 DNA sequence: TGTGCCTGGAGCAGGGACAGAAGGAGTCAGCCCCAGCATTTT. Protein: CAWSRDRRSQPQHF. This sequence joins TRBV30 and TRBJ1-5; 7 positions match TRBD1. CDR1 GTSNPN and CDR2 SVGIG come from the germline V gene (reference sequence). The CDR3 is made up of 14 amino acids. The J segment lost 6 bases and the V segment lost 3 bases, leaving 8 bases of the junction unmatched. Using reference TRBV30 and TRBJ1-5 for the parts outside the CDR3, the full variable domain is SQTIHQWPATLVQPVGSPLSLECTVEGTSNPNLYWYRQAAGRGLQLLFYSVGIGQISSEVPQNLSASRPQDRQFILSSKKLLLSDSGFYLCAWSRDRRSQPQHFGDGTRLSIL.

The V and J genes are TRBV6-1 and TRBJ1-5; D uncertain. Germline values: CDR1 MNHNS, CDR2 SASEGT. The V end was cut by 4 bases, the J end by 4 bases, with 17 bases between. This CDR3 region has 16 residues. CDR3 bases: TGTGCCAGCAGTGGTAGAGGTGGGCCCTCGAATCAGCCCCAGCATTTT. It encodes CASSGRGGPSNQPQHF.

This clone was found a few times. The genes are TRBV7-2 and TRBJ2-2; D possibly corresponds to TRBD2 (7 bases). Trimming shortened V by 0 bases and J by 7 bases, and 15 bases separated the two germline ends. The germline CDR1 and CDR2 sequences are SGHTA and FQGNSA. CDR3 length: 16 amino acids. CDR3 nucleotide sequence: TGTGCCAGCAGCTTAGCGGGGGGGCCTTCTGGCGGGGAGCTGTTTTTT. As protein: CASSLAGGPSGGELFF.

The genes are TRBV10-3 and TRBJ1-2; 7 bases fit TRBD1. The CDR3 contains 13 residues. Germline CDR1 is ENHRY and CDR2 is SYGVKD. With 8 bases clipped from V and 2 bases from J, the junction kept 5 bases outside the gene matches. The CDR3 spells CAIGTDSNYGYTF. DNA of the CDR3: TGTGCCATCGGGACAGATTCCAACTATGGCTACACCTTC.

This CDR3 reads CAWSANRVSPLHF. The CDR3 DNA reads TGTGCCTGGAGTGCAAACAGGGTTTCACCCCTCCACTTT. This rearrangement joins TRBV30 to TRBJ1-6; perhaps TRBD1 as D (6 bases). V lost 1 base and J lost 9, with 10 bases in between. Germline V CDR1 and CDR2: GTSNPN, SVGIG (reference sequence). The CDR3 consists of 13 residues.

This clone was counted only a few times. The chain couples TRBV29-1 to TRBJ2-3; the D gene could be TRBD1 or TRBD2 (6 bases each). Germline V gives CDR1 SQVTM, CDR2 ANQGSEA. This CDR3 has 15 residues. The V end was cut by 4 bases, the J end by 4 bases, with 18 bases between. Here the CDR3 reads CSVVRGLLSPDTQYF. CDR3 DNA sequence: TGCAGCGTTGTACGGGGGCTTCTAAGTCCAGATACGCAGTATTTT.

The chain carries TRBV29-1 and TRBJ1-2; D remains ambiguous. Germline V lookup: CDR1 SQVTM, CDR2 ANQGSEA. This CDR3 spans 14 amino acids. With 0 bases removed from V and 8 bases from J, the gap between germline ends came to 16 bases. The CDR3: CSVEDLGGYGGYTF. CDR3 sequence (DNA): TGCAGCGTTGAAGATCTGGGAGGTTATGGAGGCTACACCTTC.

The chain carries TRBV7-6 and TRBJ1-1; perhaps TRBD1 as D (5 bases). Germline V gene data show CDR1 as SGHVS and CDR2 as FNYEAQ. The CDR3 is 16 residues long. V was shortened by 1 base and J by 0 bases, with 12 bases between the two germline ends. This CDR3 reads CASSLVPGTLNTEAFF. The CDR3 DNA reads TGTGCCAGCAGCTTAGTTCCCGGGACTTTGAACACTGAAGCTTTCTTT.

The V call is TRBV5-1, the J call TRBJ1-2; 7 bases map to TRBD1. Trimming at V came to 4 bases and at J to 1 base, leaving 7 bases not matched to a gene. Looked up from germline, CDR1 is SGHRS and CDR2 is YFSETQ. The CDR3 extends over 15 amino acids. CDR3 DNA: TGCGCCAGCAGCCCCGGGACAGATTTTAACTATGGCTACACCTTC. It yields the protein CASSPGTDFNYGYTF.

The rearrangement links TRBV9 to TRBJ2-5, with a weak D call TRBD1 (7 bases). Germline CDR1 and CDR2: SGDLS and YYNGEE. V was cut by 0 bases and J by 9 bases, with 15 bases left in between. This CDR3 comprises 14 residues. CDR3 residues: CASSVGQGGSAQYF. For the CDR3, the DNA is TGTGCCAGCAGCGTAGGACAGGGAGGATCGGCCCAGTACTTC.

This clone was seen once. The chain employs TRBV29-1 and TRBJ1-4; the D is unclear. Per germline, CDR1 SQVTM and CDR2 ANQGSEA. CDR3 length equals 12 residues. V was clipped by 6 bases and J by 3 bases, with 8 bases between them. The CDR3 is CSVGDPNEKLFF. CDR3 in DNA: TGCAGCGTGGGTGACCCTAATGAAAAACTGTTTTTT.

The CDR3 DNA reads as TGCAGCGTTGAGACCGGGGCAGATACGCAGTATTTT. Its translation is CSVETGADTQYF. The J gene is TRBJ2-3, the V gene TRBV29-1; D perhaps matches TRBD2 (5 bases). The CDR3 loop spans 12 amino acids. The germline V gene encodes CDR1 SQVTM and CDR2 ANQGSEA. V was cut by 3 bases and J by 4 bases, with 8 bases left in between.

This clone was detected only a few times. The chain uses TRBV13 and TRBJ1-5; no clear D. The CDR3 runs 11 residues. V lost 5 bases to trimming and J lost 7 bases, with 6 bases between them. Germline V CDR1 and CDR2: PRHDT, FYEKMQ (reference sequence). DNA of the CDR3: TGTGCCAGCAGCCCCCAACAGCCCCAGCATTTT. It is translated as CASSPQQPQHF.

The V call is TRBV2, the J call TRBJ2-1; 7 bases fit TRBD2. The CDR3 is 17 residues long. V lost 1 base, J lost 5 bases, and 11 bases stayed unmatched. Germline loops: CDR1 SNHLY, CDR2 FYNNEI. CDR3 nucleotides: TGTGCCAGCAGTGAAGGAGGGACTAACGATTGGAACAATGAGCAGTTCTTC. This codes for CASSEGGTNDWNNEQFF.

The chain links TRBV29-1 to TRBJ1-1; 7 positions match TRBD1. CDR3 length: 13 residues. The ends lost 6 bases at V and 0 bases at J; junction bases unmatched: 4. Germline V gene data show CDR1 as SQVTM and CDR2 as ANQGSEA. The CDR3 loop is CSVGTAMNTEAFF. CDR3 DNA: TGCAGCGTGGGGACAGCAATGAACACTGAAGCTTTCTTT.

The genes are TRBV4-1 and TRBJ1-2; D is uncertain. V lost 2 bases and J 5 bases, leaving 9 bases between the germline ends. The CDR3 covers 13 residues. Germline lookup yields CDR1 MGHRA and CDR2 YSYEKL. CDR3: CASSQQERYGYTF. The CDR3 DNA reads TGCGCCAGCAGCCAACAGGAGCGGTATGGCTACACCTTC.

This clone was picked up a small number of times. J is TRBJ2-3 and V is TRBV29-1, with 7 bases matching TRBD2. From germline, CDR1 is SQVTM and CDR2 ANQGSEA. This CDR3 spans 15 amino acids. Unmatched junction bases numbered 8, after V lost 5 bases and J lost 0 bases. The CDR3 loop reads CSVQATGGSTDTQYF. The CDR3 DNA sequence: TGCAGCGTTCAAGCGACGGGGGGAAGCACAGATACGCAGTATTTT.

The V and J genes are TRBV6-5 and TRBJ1-5; perhaps TRBD1 as D (6 bases). The CDR3 length is 13 residues. The V and J ends lost 6 bases and 3 bases respectively, with 9 bases between them. Germline V gene data show CDR1 as MNHEY and CDR2 as SVGAGI. As DNA, the CDR3 is TGTGCCAGCAGGACAGGTATCAATCAGCCCCAGCATTTT. Its protein product is CASRTGINQPQHF.

The V gene is TRBV29-1, the J gene TRBJ1-2; D is perhaps TRBD1 (5 bases). CDR1 is SQVTM, CDR2 ANQGSEA, per germline. V was cut by 6 bases and J by 1 base, with 9 bases left in between. The CDR3 consists of 12 residues. The chain's CDR3 is CSVQTDNYGYTF. CDR3 coding DNA: TGCAGCGTCCAGACAGATAACTATGGCTACACCTTC. Complete variable domain (other parts from reference TRBV29-1 and TRBJ1-2): SAVISQKPSRDICQRGTSLTIQCQVDSQVTMMFWYRQQPGQSLTLIATANQGSEATYESGFVIDKFPISRPNLTFSTLTVSNMSPEDSSIYLCSVQTDNYGYTFGSGTRLTVV.

This chain's CDR3 is CSVEVGASRAFF. DNA for the CDR3: TGCAGCGTTGAAGTAGGGGCCTCGAGGGCTTTCTTT. V usage is TRBV29-1 and J usage is TRBJ1-1; D might be TRBD1 (5 bases). Deletions cut 1 base from V and 11 bases from J, with 14 bases between. CDR3 size: 12 residues. Germline CDR1 reads SQVTM; CDR2 reads ANQGSEA.

V and J are TRBV11-2 and TRBJ1-2, with TRBD1 matching over 7 bases. This CDR3 has 13 amino acids. Germline CDR1 is SGHAT and CDR2 is FQNNGV. The V and J ends lost 5 bases and 6 bases, in that order; junction bases with no gene match: 6. The CDR3 here is CASSPRGSHGYTF. In DNA form, the CDR3 reads TGTGCCAGCAGCCCCAGGGGGTCCCATGGCTACACCTTC. The whole variable domain, remainder taken from reference TRBV11-2 and TRBJ1-2, is EAGVAQSPRYKIIEKRQSVAFWCNPISGHATLYWYQQILGQGPKLLIQFQNNGVVDDSQLPKDRFSAERLKGVDSTLKIQPAKLEDSAVYLCASSPRGSHGYTFGSGTRLTVV.

This chain links TRBV6-5 with TRBJ1-6, with 11 bases matching TRBD1. The CDR3 extends over 14 amino acids. Trimming at V came to 6 bases and at J to 7 bases, leaving 2 bases not matched to a gene. Germline CDR1 MNHEY, CDR2 SVGAGI. CDR3 protein: CASRRTGGNSPLHF. In DNA, the CDR3 is TGTGCCAGCAGGCGGACAGGGGGCAATTCACCCCTCCACTTT.